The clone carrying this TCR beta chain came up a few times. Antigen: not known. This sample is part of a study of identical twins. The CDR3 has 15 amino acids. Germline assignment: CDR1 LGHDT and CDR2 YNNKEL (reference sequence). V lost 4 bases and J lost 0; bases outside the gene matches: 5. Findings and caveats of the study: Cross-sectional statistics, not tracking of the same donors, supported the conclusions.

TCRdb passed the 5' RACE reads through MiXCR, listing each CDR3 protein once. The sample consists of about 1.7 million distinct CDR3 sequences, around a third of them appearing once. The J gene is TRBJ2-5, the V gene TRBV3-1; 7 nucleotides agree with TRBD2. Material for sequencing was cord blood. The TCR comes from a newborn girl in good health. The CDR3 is CASSPERGYQETQYF. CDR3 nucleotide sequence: TGTGCCAGCAGCCCAGAGCGGGGTTACCAAGAGACCCAGTACTTC.